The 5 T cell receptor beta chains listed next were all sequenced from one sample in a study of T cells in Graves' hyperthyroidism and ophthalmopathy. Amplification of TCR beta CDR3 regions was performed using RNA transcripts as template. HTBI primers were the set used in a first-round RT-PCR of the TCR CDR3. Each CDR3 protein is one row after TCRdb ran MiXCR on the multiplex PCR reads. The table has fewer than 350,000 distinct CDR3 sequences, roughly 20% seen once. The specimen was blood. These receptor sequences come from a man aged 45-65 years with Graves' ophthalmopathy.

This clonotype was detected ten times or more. The CDR3 is CASSPLTRGEQFF. As DNA, the CDR3 is TGCGCCAGCAGCCCGCTTACTAGGGGGGAGCAGTTCTTC. The chain recombines TRBV5-1 with TRBJ2-1, with a possible D match to TRBD1 (6 bases). V dropped 4 bases and J dropped 10 bases, with 15 bases sitting between them. This CDR3 comprises 13 residues. Germline V gene lookup returns CDR1 SGHRS and CDR2 YFSETQ.

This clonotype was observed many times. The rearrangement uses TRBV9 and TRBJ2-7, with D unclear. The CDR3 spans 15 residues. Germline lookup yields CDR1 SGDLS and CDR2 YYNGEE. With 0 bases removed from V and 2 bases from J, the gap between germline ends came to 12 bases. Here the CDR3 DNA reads TGTGCCAGCAGCGTAGCTCCGGGCCCTACCTACGAGCAGTACTTC. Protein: CASSVAPGPTYEQYF.

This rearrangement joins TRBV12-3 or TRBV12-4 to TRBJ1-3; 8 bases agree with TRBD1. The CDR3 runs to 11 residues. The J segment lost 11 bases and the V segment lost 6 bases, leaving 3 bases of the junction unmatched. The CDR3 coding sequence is TGTGCCAGCAGCCGACAGGGGCCCATATATTTT. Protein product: CASSRQGPIYF.

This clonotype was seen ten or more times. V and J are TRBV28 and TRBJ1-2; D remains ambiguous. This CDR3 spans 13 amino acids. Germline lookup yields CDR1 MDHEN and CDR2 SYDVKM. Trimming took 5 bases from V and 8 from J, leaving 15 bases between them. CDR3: CASSPPAVLGYTF. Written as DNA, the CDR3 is TGTGCCAGCAGTCCTCCGGCCGTTTTGGGCTACACCTTC.

The CDR3 DNA is TGTGCCAGCAGTTTGCCCGGACAGCGTAGCACAGATACGCAGTATTTT. Translating it yields CASSLPGQRSTDTQYF. The genes are TRBV28 and TRBJ2-3; D perhaps matches TRBD1 (6 bases). CDR1 is MDHEN and CDR2 is SYDVKM in the germline V gene. Trimming shortened V by 3 bases and J by 0 bases, and 13 bases separated the two germline ends. The CDR3 loop spans 16 amino acids.